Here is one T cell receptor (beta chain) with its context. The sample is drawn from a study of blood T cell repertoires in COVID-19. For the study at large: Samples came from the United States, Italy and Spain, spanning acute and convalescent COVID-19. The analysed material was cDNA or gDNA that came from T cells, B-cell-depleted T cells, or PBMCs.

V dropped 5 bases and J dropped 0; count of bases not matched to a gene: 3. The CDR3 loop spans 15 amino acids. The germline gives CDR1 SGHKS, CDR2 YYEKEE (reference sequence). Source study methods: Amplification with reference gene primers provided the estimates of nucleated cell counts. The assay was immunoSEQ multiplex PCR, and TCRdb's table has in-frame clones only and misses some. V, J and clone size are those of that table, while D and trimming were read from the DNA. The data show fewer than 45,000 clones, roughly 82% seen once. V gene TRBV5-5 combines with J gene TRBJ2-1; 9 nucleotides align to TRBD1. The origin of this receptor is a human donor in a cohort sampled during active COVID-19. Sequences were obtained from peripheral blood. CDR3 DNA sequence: TGTGCCAGCAGGTTGACAGGGGGCTCCTACAATGAGCAGTTCTTC. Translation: CASRLTGGSYNEQFF.